This T cell receptor beta chain was captured in a study of cytomegalovirus exposure and HLA in healthy donors. Findings of the study overall: It was reported that TCR beta sequences correctly inferred the HLA-A and HLA-B alleles for most subjects. In an earlier analysis, most TCR beta V segments were productive about 87% or about 30% of the time.

A note on this clone: Its cognate antigen is unknown.

The CDR3 extends over 13 amino acids. After removal of 6 bases from V and 3 bases from J, the junction contained 5 bases not matched to a gene. Germline values: CDR1 SNHLY, CDR2 FYNNEI. Use of 60 Vbeta and 13 Jbeta primers characterized the PCR. The assay was immunoSEQ multiplex PCR, and TCRdb's table has in-frame clones only and misses some. The sample gives about 130,000 clones, 77% of which show up once; about 4.3% is in the top ten. The chain combines TRBV2 with TRBJ2-7, with 7 bases identical to TRBD2. This clonotype was sampled from a male donor in good health and CMV-seropositive. Sequencing was done on a sample of PBMCs. The DNA for the CDR3 is TGTGCCAGCAGCAGGCGGGAGTACTACGAGCAGTACTTC. Its translation is CASSRREYYEQYF. Supplemented by reference TRBV2 and TRBJ2-7, the full variable domain reads EPEVTQTPSHQVTQMGQEVILRCVPISNHLYFYWYRQILGQKVEFLVSFYNNEISEKSEIFDDQFSVERPDGSNFTLKIRSTKLEDSAMYFCASSRREYYEQYFGPGTRLTVT.